This TCR beta chain came from a study of identical twins. General observations from the study: Where beta out-of-frame sequences were concerned, excess twin sharing was weaker. Conclusions relied on cross-sectional statistical analysis, not following the same donors.

For this clonotype: Its antigen is unidentified.

cDNA molecules carried unique molecular identifiers, and template switching added a universal primer site. A single record per CDR3 protein comes from TCRdb applying MiXCR to the 5' RACE reads. Of 420,000 or so distinct CDR3 sequences in the sample, approximately 17% are singletons; the top ten hold around 12%. Germline V gene lookup returns CDR1 SGHRS and CDR2 YFSETQ. Trimming cost V 3 bases and J 0 bases; bases outside gene matches: 3. CDR3 length: 16 amino acids. All donors were healthy Caucasians. The sample consisted of naive T cells sorted from blood. The rearrangement joins TRBV5-1 to TRBJ2-6, with 7 bases that match TRBD1. The TCR sequence derives from a man aged 50-60 years in good health. CDR3 residues: CASSSGQSSGANVLTF. Here the CDR3 DNA reads TGCGCCAGCAGCTCGGGACAGTCCTCTGGGGCCAACGTCCTGACTTTC.